The 32 T cell receptor beta chains presented below share a single source sample, sequenced in a study of beta chain features in type 1 diabetes. Whole-study results and caveats: Within each of all four CD4+ subsets, Type 1 diabetes patients had TCRB CDR3s that were moderately but significantly shorter.

The investigators reverse transcribed all of the isolated RNA, so they sequenced expressed TCRB transcripts. Generated by immunoSEQ multiplex PCR, the TCRdb table keeps only in-frame clones and is missing some. The table has 95,000 to 150,000 clones, 15% to 20% seen once; the top ten hold approximately 2.5%. These receptors lack a known antigen. The sample taken for sequencing was central memory CD4+ T cells from blood. The source of these receptors is a man between 18 and 35 years old with type 1 diabetes.

This clone showed up many times. V is TRBV2 and J is TRBJ1-1, with D possibly TRBD1 on 6 matching bases. Germline CDR1 reads SNHLY; CDR2 reads FYNNEI. V lost 8 bases and J lost 4, with 14 bases in between. The CDR3 extends over 13 amino acids. CDR3 amino acids: CASLVGAGTEAFF. The CDR3 DNA reads as TGTGCCAGCCTAGTGGGGGCTGGCACTGAAGCTTTCTTT.

The rearrangement links TRBV5-1 to TRBJ2-3, with TRBD1 matching 7 bases. Unmatched junction bases numbered 13, after V lost 9 bases and J lost 3 bases. The V gene's germline CDR1 is SGHRS and CDR2 YFSETQ. The CDR3 covers 15 residues. The CDR3 nucleotides read TGCGCCACCCAGGCGTCGGGACAGACGACAGATACGCAGTATTTT. Protein: CATQASGQTTDTQYF.

The J gene is TRBJ1-1, the V gene TRBV25-1; maybe TRBD1 (5 bases). CDR1 MGHDK and CDR2 SYGVNS come from the germline V gene. V lost 1 base, J lost 10 bases, and 13 bases lay in between. The CDR3 has 13 residues. CDR3 bases: TGTGCCAGCAGTGAATTTGGAAGGAGGGGAGCTTTCTTT. This translates into CASSEFGRRGAFF.

This CDR3 reads CASSQQTGSGETQYF. DNA of the CDR3: TGCGCCAGCAGCCAACAAACAGGGTCCGGGGAGACCCAGTACTTC. The chain combines TRBV4-1 with TRBJ2-5; D possibly corresponds to TRBD1 (6 bases). The germline V and J ends were trimmed by 2 bases and 5 bases, with 15 bases remaining between them. Germline values: CDR1 MGHRA, CDR2 YSYEKL. The CDR3 contains 15 residues.

CDR3 DNA: TGCGCCAGCAGTCCAGGGGTACTTAGGAACACTGAAGCTTTCTTT. Amino acid sequence: CASSPGVLRNTEAFF. The chain joins TRBV23-1 to TRBJ1-1; D perhaps matches TRBD1 (6 bases). TRBV23-1 counts as an open reading frame of uncertain function. With 4 bases removed from V and 1 base from J, the gap between germline ends came to 13 bases. This CDR3 spans 15 amino acids.

V is TRBV28 and J is TRBJ2-4; D is unclear. This CDR3 has 14 amino acids. Trimming left V 3 bases short and J 7 bases short, with 13 bases between. Germline loops: CDR1 MDHEN, CDR2 SYDVKM. CDR3 loop: CASSFPSPRNIQYF. CDR3 sequence (DNA): TGTGCCAGCAGTTTTCCCTCACCAAGGAACATTCAGTACTTC.

In its sample, this clone was seen once. V and J are TRBV5-1 and TRBJ2-1; D could derive from TRBD1 or TRBD2 (5 bases each). V lost 0 bases and J lost 4, with 8 bases in between. The germline CDR1 and CDR2 sequences are SGHRS and YFSETQ. The CDR3 loop spans 14 amino acids. CDR3 sequence: CASSLEGTYNEQFF. CDR3 DNA: TGCGCCAGCAGCTTGGAAGGGACGTACAATGAGCAGTTCTTC.

The chain combines TRBV10-3 with TRBJ2-7; 7 bases agree with TRBD1. The germline V gene encodes CDR1 ENHRY and CDR2 SYGVKD. The length of the CDR3 is 14 residues. J lost 7 bases, V lost 9 bases, and 15 bases had no gene match. Here the CDR3 DNA reads TGTGCCATAGCCGCCGGGACAGACCTTAGGGAGCAGTACTTC. Translating it yields CAIAAGTDLREQYF.

CDR3 nucleotide sequence: TGTGCCAGCAGTGATCTGGGCAATGAGCAGTTCTTC. This gives the protein CASSDLGNEQFF. This chain joins TRBV2 and TRBJ2-1; D not certain. Germline V gene sequence: CDR1 SNHLY, CDR2 FYNNEI. The CDR3 is 12 amino acids. V lost 3 bases to trimming and J lost 6 bases, with 6 bases between them. Together with reference TRBV2 and TRBJ2-1, the CDR3 gives the full variable domain: EPEVTQTPSHQVTQMGQEVILRCVPISNHLYFYWYRQILGQKVEFLVSFYNNEISEKSEIFDDQFSVERPDGSNFTLKIRSTKLEDSAMYFCASSDLGNEQFFGPGTRLTVL.

Ten or more counts support this clone. The J gene is TRBJ2-4, the V gene TRBV7-9; TRBD1 aligns across 10 bases. In germline, CDR1 is SEHNR, CDR2 FQNEAQ (reference sequence). V shed 2 bases, J shed 2 bases, and the junction held 3 bases outside the gene matches. The CDR3 is made up of 16 amino acids. CDR3 in DNA: TGTGCCAGCAGCTTATGGACAGGGGGAACCAAAAACATTCAGTACTTC. Translating gives CASSLWTGGTKNIQYF.

This clone has only a few counts. This rearrangement joins TRBV29-1 to TRBJ1-5, with D possibly TRBD1 on 5 matching bases. The germline V and J ends were trimmed by 4 bases and 5 bases, with 12 bases remaining between them. This CDR3 region has 13 residues. In germline, CDR1 is SQVTM, CDR2 ANQGSEA. CDR3 DNA: TGCAGCGTTGGAGGAGGGGCGGATCAGCCCCAGCATTTT. Residues: CSVGGGADQPQHF. Supplemented by reference TRBV29-1 and TRBJ1-5, the full variable domain reads SAVISQKPSRDICQRGTSLTIQCQVDSQVTMMFWYRQQPGQSLTLIATANQGSEATYESGFVIDKFPISRPNLTFSTLTVSNMSPEDSSIYLCSVGGGADQPQHFGDGTRLSIL.

This clone was detected ten times or more. The gene calls are TRBV30 and TRBJ2-1, with D possibly being TRBD2 (5 bases). The germline CDR1 and CDR2 sequences are GTSNPN and SVGIG (reference sequence). The CDR3 is 12 residues long. V was shortened by 8 bases and J by 3 bases, with 11 bases between the two germline ends. CDR3 loop: CATSRGYNEQFF. The CDR3 DNA reads as TGTGCCACGAGCCGGGGCTACAATGAGCAGTTCTTC.

This clone was recorded a few times. The genes are TRBV7-2 and TRBJ1-3; no reliable D call. Germline V lookup: CDR1 SGHTA, CDR2 FQGNSA. V dropped 1 base and J dropped 0 bases, with 7 bases sitting between them. This CDR3 contains 15 residues. DNA for the CDR3: TGTGCCAGCAGCTTAGAACGGGCCTCTGGAAACACCATATATTTT. Protein: CASSLERASGNTIYF.

This clone was recorded a few times. V usage is TRBV29-1 and J usage is TRBJ2-2; 8 positions match TRBD1. Germline CDR1 is SQVTM and CDR2 is ANQGSEA. This CDR3 has 14 amino acids. V gave up 8 bases and J gave up 2 bases; unmatched junction bases: 7. CDR3 sequence: CSSTGTGNTGELFF. The CDR3 DNA sequence: TGCAGCTCCACCGGGACAGGAAACACCGGGGAGCTGTTTTTT.

The V call is TRBV5-1, the J call TRBJ2-2; D is perhaps TRBD1 or TRBD2 (5 bases each). The germline V gene encodes CDR1 SGHRS and CDR2 YFSETQ. V was cut by 1 base and J by 3 bases, with 10 bases left in between. The CDR3 contains 15 residues. The CDR3 coding sequence is TGCGCCAGCAGCTTGATTGGGGGATACACCGGGGAGCTGTTTTTT. Amino acid sequence: CASSLIGGYTGELFF.

About this clone itself: Since a much larger clone is just one base distant, this may be a read error. CDR3 coding DNA: TGTGCCAGCAGCTTGGCAGGCACAGATACGCAGTATTTT. It codes for CASSLAGTDTQYF. The chain employs TRBV5-4 and TRBJ2-3; D is unclear. Germline CDR1 is SGHNT and CDR2 is YYREEE (reference sequence). Trimming shortened V by 0 bases and J by 1 base, and 3 bases separated the two germline ends. There are 13 residues in the CDR3.

This clone was detected only a few times. The V call is TRBV28, the J call TRBJ2-1; TRBD2 aligns across 7 bases. This CDR3 comprises 15 residues. The germline CDR1 and CDR2 sequences are MDHEN and SYDVKM. V dropped 8 bases and J dropped 5; count of bases not matched to a gene: 12. This CDR3 is CASLVGPRGNNEQFF. CDR3 nucleotide sequence: TGTGCCAGCTTGGTGGGTCCGCGGGGGAACAATGAGCAGTTCTTC.

This clone turned up a few times. V gene TRBV29-1 combines with J gene TRBJ2-7; no reliable D call. The CDR3 length is 15 residues. The germline V gene has CDR1 SQVTM and CDR2 ANQGSEA. The ends were cut back, 6 bases at V and 6 bases at J, with 24 bases in the middle. The CDR3 loop reads CSVSRGTGPTVEQYF. The CDR3 DNA reads as TGCAGCGTCTCCCGAGGTACCGGGCCGACGGTCGAGCAGTACTTC.

This clone was counted ten times or more. The same CDR3 also results from other DNA sequences found in this sample. The chain combines TRBV18 with TRBJ2-3, with 8 bases that match TRBD2. CDR1 and CDR2 (germline): KGHSH, LQKENI. V was pared by 2 bases and J by 3 bases, with 4 bases of the junction left unmatched. CDR3 size: 15 residues. The CDR3 DNA sequence: TGTGCCAGCTCACCAGGGACTAGTGGTACAGATACGCAGTATTTT. It codes for CASSPGTSGTDTQYF.

This clone has only one observation. The chain has TRBV7-2 and TRBJ1-2; no clear D. The CDR3 spans 13 residues. Germline V lookup: CDR1 SGHTA, CDR2 FQGNSA. V lost 6 bases and J lost 9, with 17 bases in between. The CDR3, as DNA: TGTGCCAGCAGACTAGGACCTCTATGGAGCTACACCTTC. Translated, it gives CASRLGPLWSYTF. The complete variable domain, with remaining parts taken from reference TRBV7-2 and TRBJ1-2, reads GAGVSQSPSNKVTEKGKDVELRCDPISGHTALYWYRQSLGQGLEFLIYFQGNSAPDKSGLPSDRFSAERTGGSVSTLTIQRTQQEDSAVYLCASRLGPLWSYTFGSGTRLTVV.

V gene TRBV9 combines with J gene TRBJ2-7; 9 positions agree with TRBD2. The CDR3 is made up of 16 amino acids. V dropped 4 bases and J dropped 3; count of bases not matched to a gene: 11. CDR1 is SGDLS and CDR2 is YYNGEE in the germline V gene. The CDR3 reads CASSSTGGLANYEQYF. The CDR3 region has the DNA TGTGCCAGCAGCTCCACCGGGGGACTAGCAAACTACGAGCAGTACTTC.

The chain uses TRBV5-1 and TRBJ1-2; D is unclear. Per the germline V gene, CDR1 is SGHRS and CDR2 is YFSETQ. The CDR3 runs 14 residues. Deletions cut 1 base from V and 1 base from J, with 8 bases between. CDR3 region: CASSLIPSNYGYTF. In DNA form, the CDR3 reads TGCGCCAGCAGCTTGATCCCAAGTAACTATGGCTACACCTTC.

This clone was recorded a few times. Other DNA sequences in this specimen translate into the identical CDR3. The gene calls are TRBV29-1 and TRBJ1-5, with D maybe TRBD1 (5 bases). The CDR3 loop spans 13 amino acids. Trimming shortened V by 4 bases and J by 5 bases, and 12 bases separated the two germline ends. Germline lookup yields CDR1 SQVTM and CDR2 ANQGSEA. This chain's CDR3 is CSVAGTGDQPQHF. CDR3 nucleotides: TGCAGCGTTGCCGGGACGGGGGATCAGCCCCAGCATTTT.

This clone was recorded a few times. The rearrangement uses TRBV9 and TRBJ1-5, with D possibly TRBD1 on 6 matching bases. This CDR3 is 14 amino acids long. Looked up from germline, CDR1 is SGDLS and CDR2 is YYNGEE. V was pared by 2 bases and J by 6 bases, with 12 bases between. The CDR3 protein is CASSVTGWGQPQHF. The CDR3 DNA reads as TGTGCCAGCAGCGTCACAGGGTGGGGTCAGCCCCAGCATTTT.

J is TRBJ1-2 and V is TRBV29-1; 7 bases align to TRBD1. CDR1 SQVTM and CDR2 ANQGSEA come from the germline V gene. The CDR3 has 15 amino acids. Trimming at V came to 3 bases and at J to 6 bases, leaving 13 bases not matched to a gene. Here the CDR3 reads CSVDRGRGGFDGYTF. The CDR3, as DNA: TGCAGCGTTGACAGGGGGAGAGGAGGTTTCGATGGCTACACCTTC.

The chain uses TRBV2 and TRBJ2-5, with D tentatively TRBD1 (6 bases). The V gene's germline CDR1 is SNHLY and CDR2 FYNNEI. The CDR3 consists of 14 residues. With 5 bases removed from V and 5 bases from J, the gap between germline ends came to 15 bases. CDR3 DNA sequence: TGTGCCAGCAGTTTGACAGGCCCGGTGGAGACCCAGTACTTC. Translating gives CASSLTGPVETQYF.

This chain links TRBV5-6 with TRBJ2-7; a weak D match, TRBD2 (5 bases). This CDR3 has 14 amino acids. Trimming shortened V by 1 base and J by 2 bases, and 10 bases separated the two germline ends. CDR1 is SGHDT, CDR2 YYEEEE, per germline. The CDR3 protein is CASSLYKGAYEQYF. The CDR3 DNA reads as TGTGCCAGCAGCTTGTATAAGGGAGCCTACGAGCAGTACTTC.

This chain links TRBV7-2 with TRBJ2-2; TRBD1 agrees at 8 bases. The V segment lost 6 bases and the J segment 6 bases; nucleotides outside the gene matches: 6. Germline V lookup: CDR1 SGHTA, CDR2 FQGNSA. This CDR3 has 14 amino acids. The CDR3 spells CASSLDRAAGELFF. CDR3 bases: TGTGCCAGCAGTTTGGACAGGGCGGCCGGGGAGCTGTTTTTT.

CDR3 in DNA: TGTGCCAGCTCACCATGGCGATCAGAGACCCAGTACTTC. Protein sequence: CASSPWRSETQYF. The chain joins TRBV18 to TRBJ2-5, with unresolved D. Germline V CDR1 and CDR2: KGHSH, LQKENI. V was cut by 2 bases and J by 4 bases, with 8 bases left in between. This CDR3 has 13 residues.

This clone was picked up a small number of times. The rearrangement uses TRBV18 and TRBJ2-5; 7 positions match TRBD1. V trimming: 3 bases; J trimming: 2 bases; junction bases outside the gene matches: 6. CDR3 size: 15 residues. Germline assignment: CDR1 KGHSH and CDR2 LQKENI. This CDR3 is CASSPPGGRQETQYF. In nucleotides, the CDR3 is TGTGCCAGCTCACCTCCAGGGGGACGGCAAGAGACCCAGTACTTC. Full variable domain (remainder filled in from reference TRBV18 and TRBJ2-5): NAGVMQNPRHLVRRRGQEARLRCSPMKGHSHVYWYRQLPEEGLKFMVYLQKENIIDESGMPKERFSAEFPKEGPSILRIQQVVRGDSAAYFCASSPPGGRQETQYFGPGTRLLVL.

In this sample, this clone turned up a few times. The V and J genes are TRBV18 and TRBJ2-7, with 7 bases that match TRBD2. Germline CDR1 reads KGHSH; CDR2 reads LQKENI. V was pared by 6 bases and J by 4 bases, with 12 bases of the junction left unmatched. The CDR3 runs 15 residues. The DNA for the CDR3 is TGTGCCAGCTCCCTCCCTGGGAGGGGAAGATACGAGCAGTACTTC. This encodes CASSLPGRGRYEQYF.

The chain uses TRBV2 and TRBJ2-2; no definite D call. The germline V gene has CDR1 SNHLY and CDR2 FYNNEI. The CDR3 loop spans 14 amino acids. V was trimmed by 0 bases and J by 7 bases, leaving 9 bases between them. The CDR3 region has the DNA TGTGCCAGCAGTGAAGCTGCGTATCTCGGGGAGCTGTTTTTT. Translating it yields CASSEAAYLGELFF.